This T cell receptor beta chain was profiled in a study of control samples from healthy donors and cancer patients (dated by TCRdb to the early 2020s). Libraries were made using the immunoSEQ multiplex PCR assay. TCRdb's version of the immuneACCESS table is confined to in-frame rearrangements and falls short of the full clone set. An unresolved V gene accounts for under half of the shortfall where checked; the remainder is of unknown origin. The sample records about 64,000 clones, more than 90% of which are singletons. Around 1.7% of the sample rests with the top ten. With respect to this clone: Its antigen is currently not known. Base-call qualities are not available, and no considerably larger clone is one nucleotide away.

V loses 5 bases, J loses 3 bases, and the germline ends lie 12 bases apart. For CDR1 and CDR2, the germline V gene lists LGHNT and FRNRAP. From the cysteine through the phenylalanine, the CDR3 covers 14 amino acids. The read is trimmed to its CDR3 DNA, 42 bases read in frame from base 1. The V and J genes are TRBV12-5 and TRBJ2-3; the D gene is possibly TRBD2, with 6 bases matching. Sequences were obtained from PBMCs. This receptor was obtained from a man aged 35 to 55 with colorectal cancer. The sequenced DNA is TGTGCTAGTGGTCTCCGGGACTTAACAGATACGCAGTATTTT. This yields the protein CASGLRDLTDTQYF.